This TCR beta chain was identified in a study of OX40 agonist ivuxolimab in advanced cancers. Study-level information: Patient treatment consisted of intravenous ivuxolimab administration every 2 weeks at 0.01 to 10 mg/kg. Three dose-escalation patients had partial responses: one with hepatocellular carcinoma and two with cutaneous melanoma. Study-level results: The study observed clonal expansion of CD4+ and CD8+ blood T cells by week 6 at 0.1 to 3.0 mg/kg.

Repertoires were generated with immunoSEQ multiplex PCR, while TCRdb's copy carries only in-frame clones and drops some. This table holds about 80,000 clones, approximately 90% found once. A remark on this clone: The antigen remains unidentified.

J gave up 4 bases and V 6 bases, and 1 base lay outside the gene matches. CDR1 is SGHAT, CDR2 FQNNGV, per germline. This CDR3 has 13 residues. This chain connects TRBV11-2 to TRBJ2-7; 12 bases are a match to TRBD2. The sequences come from CD4+ or CD8+ T cells sorted from blood, collected in a trial of the OX40 agonist ivuxolimab. The source is an adult with an advanced solid tumor such as melanoma, head and neck, liver or kidney cancer. The CDR3 DNA reads as TGTGCCAGCAGGACTAGCGGGAGTTACGAGCAGTACTTC. This sequence encodes CASRTSGSYEQYF.